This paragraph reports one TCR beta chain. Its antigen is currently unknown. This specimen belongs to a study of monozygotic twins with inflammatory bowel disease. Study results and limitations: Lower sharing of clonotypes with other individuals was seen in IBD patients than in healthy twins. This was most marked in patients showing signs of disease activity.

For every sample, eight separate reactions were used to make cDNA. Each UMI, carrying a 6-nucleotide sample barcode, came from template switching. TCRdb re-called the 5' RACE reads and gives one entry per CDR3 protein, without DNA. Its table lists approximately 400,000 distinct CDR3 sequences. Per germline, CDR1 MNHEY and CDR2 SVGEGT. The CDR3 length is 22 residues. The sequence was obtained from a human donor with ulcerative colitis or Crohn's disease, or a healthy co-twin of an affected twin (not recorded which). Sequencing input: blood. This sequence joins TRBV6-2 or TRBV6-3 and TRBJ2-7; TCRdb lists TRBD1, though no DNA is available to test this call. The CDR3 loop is CASSYSGRIRQGGRKSSYEQYF.